Presented here are 24 T cell receptor beta chains from one specimen sequenced in a study of T cells after yellow fever vaccination. TCRdb re-called the 5' RACE reads through MiXCR, storing one row per CDR3 protein. The data contain 350,000 to 550,000 distinct CDR3 sequences, around 19% of them singletons. This specimen was PBMCs, taken before the yellow fever booster vaccination. The receptors were gathered from a man in his late teens or twenties who received the YFV17D yellow fever vaccine.

The V gene is TRBV12-3 or TRBV12-4, the J gene TRBJ1-4; 10 bases map to TRBD1. CDR3 length equals 17 residues. Unmatched junction bases numbered 11, after V lost 2 bases and J lost 8 bases. CDR3: CASSLQGQGMVEEKLFF. The CDR3 DNA reads as TGTGCCAGCAGTTTACAGGGACAGGGGATGGTTGAGGAAAAACTGTTTTTT.

This clonotype has a handful of counts. The V and J genes are TRBV20-1 and TRBJ1-1; 8 bases match TRBD1. After removal of 1 base from V and 4 bases from J, the junction contained 5 bases not matched to a gene. The germline CDR1 and CDR2 sequences are DFQATT and SNEGSKA (reference sequence). The CDR3 contains 14 residues. CDR3 sequence: CSARVPGGPTEAFF. CDR3 DNA sequence: TGCAGTGCTAGAGTTCCAGGGGGCCCCACTGAAGCTTTCTTT.

This clonotype was observed a handful of times. V and J are TRBV7-2 and TRBJ1-3, with D possibly matching TRBD1 (6 bases). Trimming shortened V by 5 bases and J by 4 bases, and 12 bases separated the two germline ends. The CDR3 totals 14 residues. Per germline, CDR1 SGHTA and CDR2 FQGNSA. The CDR3 sequence: CASSPTGRGNTIYF. Here the CDR3 DNA reads TGTGCCAGCAGCCCCACAGGGAGGGGAAACACCATATATTTT. Full variable domain (rest looked up from reference TRBV7-2 and TRBJ1-3): GAGVSQSPSNKVTEKGKDVELRCDPISGHTALYWYRQSLGQGLEFLIYFQGNSAPDKSGLPSDRFSAERTGGSVSTLTIQRTQQEDSAVYLCASSPTGRGNTIYFGEGSWLTVV.

The chain uses TRBV7-2 and TRBJ2-2; 10 bases fit TRBD2. This CDR3 region has 18 residues. Germline CDR1 and CDR2: SGHTA and FQGNSA. The junction had 5 bases not matched to a gene; V was cut back by 1 base and J by 0 bases. CDR3 coding DNA: TGTGCCAGCAGCTTAGATGGAGCGGGGGGGGCGAACACCGGGGAGCTGTTTTTT. Translating gives CASSLDGAGGANTGELFF.

The chain links TRBV5-5 to TRBJ2-4, with 15 bases aligning to TRBD2. The CDR3 runs 16 residues. The germline V gene has CDR1 SGHKS and CDR2 YYEKEE (reference sequence). The junction had 7 bases not matched to a gene; V was cut back by 4 bases and J by 8 bases. As DNA, the CDR3 is TGTGCCAGCAGCGGCGGGACTAGCGGGGGGAACTACATTCAGTACTTC. It is translated as CASSGGTSGGNYIQYF.

This chain uses TRBV20-1 with TRBJ1-5, with no clear D. There are 11 residues in the CDR3. Germline V gene data show CDR1 as DFQATT and CDR2 as SNEGSKA (reference sequence). V dropped 3 bases and J dropped 9 bases, with 9 bases sitting between them. This chain's CDR3 is CSARFSGPQHF. The CDR3 DNA follows: TGCAGTGCTAGGTTCTCTGGGCCCCAGCATTTT.

This clonotype was seen a handful of times. The genes are TRBV2 and TRBJ1-6, with TRBD1 as a possible D gene (5 bases). The V gene's germline CDR1 is SNHLY and CDR2 FYNNEI. V shed 4 bases and J shed 6 bases, with 7 bases lying between them. The CDR3 is made up of 13 amino acids. The CDR3 loop is CASSAGLNSPLHF. The CDR3 nucleotides are TGTGCCAGCAGTGCGGGACTTAATTCACCCCTCCACTTT.

The rearrangement links TRBV12-3 or TRBV12-4 to TRBJ2-7; D remains unclear. CDR3 length: 13 residues. V was cut by 4 bases and J by 2 bases, with 9 bases left in between. CDR3 amino acids: CASSSGRAYEQYF. CDR3 coding DNA: TGTGCCAGCAGTTCTGGCAGAGCCTACGAGCAGTACTTC.

The chain joins TRBV20-1 to TRBJ1-2; D is uncertain. CDR1 is DFQATT and CDR2 is SNEGSKA in the germline V gene (reference sequence). This CDR3 region has 15 residues. Trimming removed 0 bases from V and 0 bases from J, with 11 bases in between. The CDR3 sequence is CSARDLRGTNYGYTF. The CDR3, as DNA: TGCAGTGCTAGAGATCTCCGGGGTACTAACTATGGCTACACCTTC.

The chain recombines TRBV10-1 with TRBJ2-7; the match to TRBD1 covers 8 bases. The CDR3 has 15 amino acids. The germline gives CDR1 WNHNN, CDR2 SYGVQD (reference sequence). V trimming: 0 bases; J trimming: 1 base; junction bases outside the gene matches: 2. CDR3 region: CASSESGDRSYEQYF. The CDR3, as DNA: TGCGCCAGCAGTGAGTCAGGGGACAGGTCCTACGAGCAGTACTTC.

This clonotype was observed a handful of times. The chain recombines TRBV7-9 with TRBJ2-5; 8 bases are shared with TRBD1. The CDR3 sequence is 16 residues long. Germline-derived CDR1 and CDR2 are SEHNR and FQNEAQ (reference sequence). J was trimmed by 4 bases and V by 6 bases; bases with no gene match: 13. This chain's CDR3 is CASSFRDRRRGETQYF. In DNA form, the CDR3 reads TGTGCCAGCAGTTTCCGGGACAGGAGGCGGGGAGAGACCCAGTACTTC.

J is TRBJ1-1 and V is TRBV4-1; D not resolved. V lost 1 base and J lost 5, with 14 bases in between. There are 15 residues in the CDR3. The germline CDR1 and CDR2 sequences are MGHRA and YSYEKL. Here the CDR3 reads CASSQVSGRRTEAFF. The DNA for the CDR3 is TGCGCCAGCAGCCAAGTATCCGGGAGGAGGACTGAAGCTTTCTTT.

This clonotype was recorded a few times. The chain is built from TRBV29-1 and TRBJ1-2, with a possible D match to TRBD1 (5 bases). Trimming shortened V by 4 bases and J by 0 bases, and 18 bases separated the two germline ends. The CDR3 spans 16 residues. The germline gives CDR1 SQVTM, CDR2 ANQGSEA. Here the CDR3 reads CSVVGGLGLANYGYTF. DNA for the CDR3: TGCAGCGTTGTAGGTGGTCTGGGACTGGCTAACTATGGCTACACCTTC.

This clonotype was counted only a few times. The chain carries TRBV6-1 and TRBJ1-1, with D hard to call. CDR1 and CDR2 (germline): MNHNS, SASEGT. The V gene lost 8 bases and the J gene lost 4 bases, with 14 bases spanning the gap. CDR3 length equals 13 residues. The CDR3 DNA is TGTGCCAGCGCGGCACCCAAGGCCACTGAAGCTTTCTTT. As protein: CASAAPKATEAFF.

This rearrangement joins TRBV4-2 to TRBJ2-1; 8 nucleotides agree with TRBD2. CDR1 LGHNA and CDR2 YNFKEQ come from the germline V gene. CDR3 size: 16 residues. J lost 7 bases, V lost 4 bases, and 12 bases had no gene match. DNA for the CDR3: TGTGCCAGCAGCCCCCTTGGCGGGGGGTCTCGGAATGAGCAGTTCTTC. It encodes CASSPLGGGSRNEQFF.

This clonotype was recorded many times. The chain recombines TRBV5-1 with TRBJ2-3; D remains unclear. There are 14 residues in the CDR3. CDR1 SGHRS and CDR2 YFSETQ come from the germline V gene. V lost 0 bases, J lost 5 bases, and 10 bases lay in between. The chain's CDR3 is CASSLGVQGDTQYF. CDR3 nucleotides: TGCGCCAGCAGCTTGGGTGTGCAAGGAGATACGCAGTATTTT.

There are many counts of this clonotype. V is TRBV7-3 and J is TRBJ2-5; D unresolved. Germline CDR1 and CDR2: SGHTA and FQGTGA. V was cut by 2 bases and J by 2 bases, with 6 bases left in between. The CDR3 is 13 residues long. Here the CDR3 DNA reads TGTGCCAGCAGCTTATCCAGGCAAGAGACCCAGTACTTC. Translation gives CASSLSRQETQYF.

This clonotype was detected many times. The chain is built from TRBV7-2 and TRBJ2-3; D remains ambiguous. Trimming took off 4 bases at V and 4 bases at J, with 12 bases between the two ends. Germline CDR1 is SGHTA and CDR2 is FQGNSA. CDR3 length: 14 amino acids. CDR3 sequence (DNA): TGTGCCAGCAGCTACAAGGGTTTTGCAGATACGCAGTATTTT. Translation: CASSYKGFADTQYF. Full variable domain (rest looked up from reference TRBV7-2 and TRBJ2-3): GAGVSQSPSNKVTEKGKDVELRCDPISGHTALYWYRQSLGQGLEFLIYFQGNSAPDKSGLPSDRFSAERTGGSVSTLTIQRTQQEDSAVYLCASSYKGFADTQYFGPGTRLTVL.

The gene calls are TRBV6-5 and TRBJ2-1; 15 bases fit TRBD2. This CDR3 region has 15 residues. Germline CDR1 reads MNHEY; CDR2 reads SVGAGI. V lost 2 bases to trimming and J lost 10 bases; unmatched junction nucleotides: 3. The CDR3 DNA reads TGTGCCAGCAGTTACCGGGGACTAGCGGGGGGCGAGCAGTTCTTC. Amino acid sequence: CASSYRGLAGGEQFF.

The V gene is TRBV5-1, the J gene TRBJ2-5; 7 bases are shared with TRBD1. Germline assignment: CDR1 SGHRS and CDR2 YFSETQ. The CDR3 extends over 16 amino acids. V dropped 2 bases and J dropped 4; count of bases not matched to a gene: 11. CDR3 sequence (DNA): TGCGCCAGCAGCTTCAGCCCGACAGGGCTAGGAGAGACCCAGTACTTC. This gives the protein CASSFSPTGLGETQYF.

This clonotype was counted between two and nine times. This chain connects TRBV7-8 to TRBJ1-5, with a weak D call TRBD1 (6 bases). V was shortened by 5 bases and J by 4 bases, with 15 bases between the two germline ends. This CDR3 is 15 amino acids long. Germline V lookup: CDR1 SGHVS, CDR2 FQNEAQ. The CDR3 is CASSISGTLNQPQHF. The CDR3, as DNA: TGTGCCAGCAGCATATCCGGGACACTGAATCAGCCCCAGCATTTT.

The sample holds a few counts of this clonotype. The rearrangement uses TRBV4-2 and TRBJ2-7; possible D gene TRBD1, 5 bases. The germline V and J ends were trimmed by 1 base and 1 base, with 17 bases remaining between them. This CDR3 comprises 17 residues. Germline V gene data show CDR1 as LGHNA and CDR2 as YNFKEQ. The CDR3 DNA reads TGTGCCAGCAGCCAAGTTAGATGGCAGGGCTCTTCCTACGAGCAGTACTTC. Encoded protein: CASSQVRWQGSSYEQYF.

The chain combines TRBV4-2 with TRBJ1-4; 8 nucleotides align to TRBD1. The CDR3 is 16 residues long. The germline CDR1 and CDR2 sequences are LGHNA and YNFKEQ. V lost 3 bases, J lost 3 bases, and 6 bases stayed unmatched. The CDR3 here is CASSQPLQGANEKLFF. DNA of the CDR3: TGTGCCAGCAGCCAGCCCCTACAGGGGGCTAATGAAAAACTGTTTTTT.

J is TRBJ2-6 and V is TRBV10-3, with D uncertain. There are 15 residues in the CDR3. V gave up 0 bases and J gave up 0 bases, with 3 bases separating them. Germline CDR1 reads ENHRY; CDR2 reads SYGVKD. CDR3 sequence (DNA): TGTGCCATCAGTGAGTCTTACTCTGGGGCCAACGTCCTGACTTTC. Protein product: CAISESYSGANVLTF.